This T cell receptor (beta chain) was documented in a study of a mutant IDH1 vaccine in newly diagnosed glioma listed by TCRdb under 2021. For context, the study as a whole: Vaccination started 4-6 weeks after radiotherapy alone, or was given together with temozolomide cycles in the groups whose treatment included chemotherapy. Of the approximately 35 treated patients, roughly 60% were male and 37.5% were female, and a mean age of roughly 37 years was recorded. Prior to enrollment, patients had been given standard therapy consisting of radiotherapy alone, temozolomide alone, or radiochemotherapy with temozolomide, with the combination given to most patients. The week-35 safety follow-up took place at visit V12, and the week-47 end of study took place at visit V13. Six visits were used for peripheral blood collection: V03 (baseline), V05, V07, V10, V12 and V13. Longitudinal TCRB deep sequencing was done for about two dozen treated patients, wherever samples were available for exploratory analyses. Results the study describes overall, beyond this receptor: Selection of PBMC samples for TCRB deep sequencing was based on availability. No apparent relationship was observed between pseudoprogression and alterations in the top peripheral T cell clonotypes detected by TCRB sequencing. The authors stated that sample limitations prevented analyses of patient blood samples from being reproduced. Vaccine-induced immune responses across multiple MHC alleles were detected in approximately 94% of patients.

On this clone: There is no known antigen for this receptor. Per-nucleotide qualities are absent, and no much larger clonotype sits a single base away.

Per the publication, the time point label means: week 35, safety follow-up. Each vaccine dose, consisting of 300 ug of a 20-mer mutant IDH1 peptide in Montanide, was administered subcutaneously with topical imiquimod. Patients received eight vaccinations in weeks 1, 3, 5, 7, 11, 15, 19 and 23, corresponding to visits V03 through V10. All donors had newly diagnosed IDH1-mutant astrocytomas of WHO grade 3 or 4 that showed loss of nuclear ATRX. The samples were drawn from NOA16, a multicentre, single-arm, open-label phase I trial in Germany that tested a mutant IDH1 peptide vaccine in humans for the first time. Genomic DNA for TCRB sequencing was isolated from EDTA blood with the DNeasy Blood and Tissue Kit. Library prep was done by the immunoSEQ multiplex PCR assay. Rearranged TCR beta chain sequences were amplified using the hsTCRB Kit according to the manufacturer's protocol. Sequencing of TCRB libraries was carried out on an Illumina MiSeq. Processing in the source paper ran as follows. Demultiplexing, trimming and gene mapping were performed with the kit vendor's proprietary platform. What TCRdb holds here is the immuneACCESS table cut down to in-frame rearrangements. Part of the clones is not present; checked against another copy, under half of the missing clones reflect an unresolved V gene, and the others are unexplained. V and J calls and clone size are those listed in that table; D and trimming were worked out from the DNA. This sample gives tens of thousands of clones in total; roughly 76% of them show up just once. The ten largest clonotypes hold under 7% of the sample.

The CDR3 starts with the cysteine, ends with the phenylalanine, and has 14 residues. Only CDR3 DNA remains: 42 bases, in frame from the first base. CDR1 and CDR2 are read off the germline V gene as MDHEN and SYDVKM. V is reduced by 8 bases and J by 1 base, leaving a spacing of 15 bases between them. The TCR comes from a middle-aged man with glioma. Recombination linked TRBV28 to TRBJ2-7; no D gene is confidently identified. The starting material was PBMCs, obtained from a glioma patient whose treatment included an IDH1 peptide vaccine. The CDR3 loop reads CASGAGAWSYEQYF. The DNA sequence is given as TGTGCCAGCGGCGCAGGAGCGTGGTCCTACGAGCAGTACTTC. The CDR3 plus the reference TRBV28 and TRBJ2-7 genes for the other parts give the full variable domain: DVKVTQSSRYLVKRTGEKVFLECVQDMDHENMFWYRQDPGLGLRLIYFSYDVKMKEKGDIPEGYSVSREKKERFSLILESASTNQTSMYLCASGAGAWSYEQYFGPGTRLTVT.